Listed below are T cell receptor beta chains from one sample, sequenced in a study of cytomegalovirus exposure and HLA in healthy donors. Sequencing used immunoSEQ multiplex PCR; TCRdb keeps in-frame clones, though not all of them. The sample shows approximately 190,000 clones, 87% of them seen only once. Sequencing was done on a sample of PBMCs. The receptors shown here come from a man aged 25 to 40 in good health and CMV-seronegative. The CDR3 runs from the conserved cysteine through the conserved F or W. D genes are given only for firm matches. Part of the rows lack a size; the others show once, few, many or a class for expanded clones.

V gene,D gene,clone size,J gene,CDR3 protein,CDR3 DNA
TRBV19,TRBD1,.,TRBJ1-5,CASSTRQGGLSGQPQHF,TGTGCCAGTAGTACCCGACAGGGTGGGCTTTCTGGTCAGCCCCAGCATTTT
TRBV19,TRBD1,.,TRBJ1-2,CASSTGTGANGYTF,TGTGCCAGTAGTACGGGGACAGGGGCTAATGGCTACACCTTC
TRBV28,TRBD1,.,TRBJ1-2,CASRDRGYGYTF,TGTGCCAGCAGGGACAGGGGGTATGGCTACACCTTC
TRBV19,.,.,TRBJ1-2,CASTRARGYGYTF,TGTGCCAGTACGCGAGCACGGGGGTATGGCTACACCTTC
TRBV19,.,.,TRBJ2-1,CASTRGTAYNEQFF,TGTGCCAGTACCCGCGGGACAGCCTACAATGAGCAGTTCTTC
TRBV5-4,TRBD1,once,TRBJ2-7,CASSLGGTDEQYF,TGTGCCAGCAGCTTGGGAGGGACAGACGAGCAGTACTTC
TRBV7-9,.,once,TRBJ2-7,CASSAGDGGTSYEQYF,TGTGCCAGCAGCGCCGGGGATGGGGGCACATCCTACGAGCAGTACTTC
TRBV27,TRBD1,.,TRBJ1-4,CASSRQGRGLATNEKLFF,TGTGCCAGCAGTAGACAGGGAAGGGGTCTTGCAACTAATGAAAAACTGTTTTTT
TRBV7-6,.,.,TRBJ2-1,CASSLDYSAYNEQFF,TGTGCCAGCAGCTTAGACTATTCAGCCTACAATGAGCAGTTCTTC
TRBV14,.,few,TRBJ2-5,CASSVVSQETQYF,TGTGCCAGCAGCGTTGTTAGTCAAGAGACCCAGTACTTC
TRBV27,.,.,TRBJ1-5,CASSFGGTSNQPQHF,TGTGCCAGCAGTTTCGGGGGGACTAGCAATCAGCCCCAGCATTTT
TRBV19,.,once,TRBJ2-2,CASIGGFHTPGELFF,TGTGCCAGTATAGGAGGATTTCACACCCCCGGGGAGCTGTTTTTT
TRBV4-1,TRBD2,.,TRBJ2-7,CASSQPGLAGLSEQYF,TGCGCCAGCAGCCAGCCGGGACTAGCGGGCCTCTCCGAGCAGTACTTC
TRBV6-4,.,.,TRBJ1-2,CASSDSSWGIRVAGYTF,TGTGCCAGCAGTGACTCGAGTTGGGGAATCAGGGTTGCTGGCTACACCTTC
TRBV6-5,.,.,TRBJ1-2,CACLRGGYGYTF,TGTGCCTGTCTCCGGGGTGGCTATGGCTACACCTTC
TRBV11-2,TRBD2,.,TRBJ2-3,CASSFPWVSGGITDTQYF,TGTGCCAGCAGCTTCCCCTGGGTTAGCGGGGGGATCACAGATACGCAGTATTTT
TRBV2,.,few,TRBJ2-5,CASAEGGETQYF,TGTGCCAGCGCTGAGGGTGGAGAGACCCAGTACTTC
TRBV27,.,.,TRBJ2-5,CASSRTAMETQYF,TGTGCCAGCAGCAGGACTGCTATGGAGACCCAGTACTTC
TRBV6-5,.,.,TRBJ2-5,CASSSGGETQYF,TGTGCCAGCAGTTCAGGGGGGGAGACCCAGTACTTC
TRBV25-1,TRBD1,.,TRBJ2-7,CASSAPGQGLGEQYF,TGTGCCAGCAGTGCCCCGGGACAGGGTCTTGGCGAGCAGTACTTC
TRBV11-2,.,once,TRBJ1-4,CASSPDSHNEKLFF,TGTGCCAGCAGCCCGGACAGTCATAATGAAAAACTGTTTTTT
TRBV4-3,TRBD1,once,TRBJ2-7,CASSQEFPDRNSYEQYF,TGCGCCAGCAGCCAAGAGTTTCCGGACAGGAACTCCTACGAGCAGTACTTC
TRBV15,.,.,TRBJ2-7,CATSREGRREQYF,TGTGCCACCAGCAGAGAGGGGCGCCGCGAGCAGTACTTC
TRBV6-6,.,.,TRBJ2-5,CASGARQETQYF,TGTGCCAGCGGGGCGCGTCAAGAGACCCAGTACTTC
TRBV9,TRBD1,.,TRBJ2-2,CASSTTGTVIAGELFF,TGTGCCAGCAGCACGACAGGGACGGTTATCGCCGGGGAGCTGTTTTTT
TRBV6-1,.,.,TRBJ1-1,CASSEARRGTFF,TGTGCCAGCAGTGAAGCGAGGCGGGGAACTTTCTTT
TRBV2,.,.,TRBJ2-3,CATAREKTSTDTQYF,TGTGCCACGGCGAGGGAAAAAACAAGCACAGATACGCAGTATTTT
TRBV28,.,.,TRBJ2-7,CASSFSVQLYEQYF,TGTGCCAGCAGTTTTAGCGTTCAGCTCTACGAGCAGTACTTC
TRBV20-1,TRBD1,.,TRBJ2-5,CSGDRQETQYF,TGCAGCGGGGACAGGCAAGAGACCCAGTACTTC
TRBV11-2,.,once,TRBJ2-5,CASSPVWTQETQYF,TGTGCCAGCAGCCCCGTGTGGACACAAGAGACCCAGTACTTC
TRBV7-2,TRBD1,few,TRBJ1-1,CASSSQARQGLEAFF,TGTGCCAGCAGCTCCCAAGCCCGACAGGGGCTTGAAGCTTTCTTT
TRBV5-1,.,.,TRBJ2-1,CASSLAPQGYEQFF,TGCGCCAGCAGCTTGGCCCCACAGGGCTATGAGCAGTTCTTC
TRBV28,.,.,TRBJ1-4,CASSPKHGGEKLFF,TGTGCCAGCAGTCCAAAACACGGAGGTGAAAAACTGTTTTTT
TRBV30,.,.,TRBJ2-7,CAWSRGTAEQYF,TGTGCCTGGAGTCGAGGAACTGCCGAGCAGTACTTC
TRBV5-1,.,.,TRBJ2-3,CASSLGGYDTQYF,TGCGCCAGCAGCTTGGGAGGGTATGATACGCAGTATTTT